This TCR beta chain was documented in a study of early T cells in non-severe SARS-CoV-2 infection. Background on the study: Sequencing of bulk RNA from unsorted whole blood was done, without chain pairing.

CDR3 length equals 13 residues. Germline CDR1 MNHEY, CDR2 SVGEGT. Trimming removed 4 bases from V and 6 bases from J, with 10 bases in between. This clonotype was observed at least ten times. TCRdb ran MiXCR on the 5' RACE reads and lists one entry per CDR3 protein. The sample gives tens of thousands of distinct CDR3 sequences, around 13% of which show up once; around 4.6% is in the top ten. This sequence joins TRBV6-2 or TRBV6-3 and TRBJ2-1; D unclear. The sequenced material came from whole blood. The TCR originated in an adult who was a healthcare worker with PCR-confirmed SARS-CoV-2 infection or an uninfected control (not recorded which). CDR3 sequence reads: CASSFLGSNEQFF. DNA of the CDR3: TGTGCCAGCAGTTTTCTGGGGTCCAATGAGCAGTTCTTC.